This TCR beta chain was profiled in a study of T-cell reconstitution after alpha-beta-depleted transplantation in children. Trimming removed 2 bases at V and 6 bases at J, with 11 bases between. This CDR3 contains 13 residues. The germline V gene encodes CDR1 LGHDT and CDR2 YNNKEL (reference sequence). This clonotype was observed many times. Library preparation (for TCRbeta) was performed with unique molecular identifiers. Each CDR3 protein is one row after TCRdb ran MiXCR on the PCR reads. The sample carries a few hundred thousand distinct CDR3 sequences, 10% recorded once. The rearrangement joins TRBV3-1 to TRBJ2-7; the D gene is possibly TRBD2 (5 bases). The clonotype was recovered from a human donor who donated a stem cell graft to a child with acute lymphoblastic leukemia. The sequencing here drew on PBMCs from the stem cell graft donor, taken from the stem cell graft. The CDR3 is CASSQLRDSEQYF. In DNA, the CDR3 is TGTGCCAGCAGCCAACTACGGGATAGCGAGCAGTACTTC.